These T cell receptor beta chains were read from a single sample in a study of CD8 T cells in ankylosing spondylitis. TCRdb redid the calling of the 5' RACE reads with MiXCR, one entry per CDR3 protein. Here the sample spans about 700,000 distinct CDR3 sequences, around 17% being singletons. The source material was blood, either unsorted or a sorted T cell fraction (not recorded which). These receptors were collected from a male donor with ankylosing spondylitis. CDR3s include the opening cysteine and the closing phenylalanine or tryptophan. D genes are given only for firm matches. Rows may omit the clone size; those that give it use once, few, many or a size class.

d_gene: TRBD2
v_gene: TRBV7-2
abundance: few
j_gene: TRBJ2-7
CDR3aa: CASSLGGRVDEQYF
CDR3nt: TGTGCCAGCAGCTTAGGCGGGAGAGTCGACGAGCAGTACTTC

d_gene: TRBD1
v_gene: TRBV5-1
abundance: -
j_gene: TRBJ1-6
CDR3aa: CASSRDRAGSPLHF
CDR3nt: TGCGCCAGCAGCCGGGACAGGGCCGGCTCACCCCTCCACTTT

d_gene: TRBD2
v_gene: TRBV20-1
abundance: -
j_gene: TRBJ2-1
CDR3aa: CSARDRVGLAVNEQFF
CDR3nt: TGCAGTGCTAGAGATCGGGTGGGACTAGCGGTCAATGAGCAGTTCTTC

d_gene: TRBD2
v_gene: TRBV9
abundance: few
j_gene: TRBJ2-2
CDR3aa: CASSVDSGLAGGRGGELFF
CDR3nt: TGTGCCAGCAGCGTAGATTCTGGACTAGCGGGAGGCCGTGGCGGGGAGCTGTTTTTT

d_gene: -
v_gene: TRBV7-9
abundance: few
j_gene: TRBJ2-1
CDR3aa: CASSLNSGPYNEQFF
CDR3nt: TGTGCCAGCAGCTTAAACTCAGGCCCCTACAATGAGCAGTTCTTC

d_gene: -
v_gene: TRBV20-1
abundance: -
j_gene: TRBJ1-3
CDR3aa: CSARDGGGNTIYF
CDR3nt: TGCAGTGCTAGAGACGGTGGGGGAAACACCATATATTTT

d_gene: -
v_gene: TRBV3-1
abundance: few
j_gene: TRBJ2-5
CDR3aa: CASSELDASAETQYF
CDR3nt: TGTGCCAGCAGCGAATTGGACGCTTCGGCGGAGACCCAGTACTTC

d_gene: -
v_gene: TRBV3-1
abundance: -
j_gene: TRBJ1-1
CDR3aa: CASRLRKNTEAFF
CDR3nt: TGTGCCAGCAGACTCAGGAAGAACACTGAAGCTTTCTTT

d_gene: TRBD1
v_gene: TRBV12-3/TRBV12-4
abundance: many
j_gene: TRBJ2-7
CDR3aa: CASSPRQGSYEQYF
CDR3nt: TGCGCCAGCAGCCCGCGACAGGGAAGCTACGAGCAGTACTTC

d_gene: TRBD2
v_gene: TRBV12-3/TRBV12-4
abundance: few
j_gene: TRBJ2-1
CDR3aa: CASSFGLAGKYNEQFF
CDR3nt: TGTGCCAGCAGTTTCGGACTAGCGGGGAAATACAATGAGCAGTTCTTC

d_gene: -
v_gene: TRBV21-1
abundance: -
j_gene: TRBJ1-1
CDR3aa: CASSIETGENTEAFF
CDR3nt: TGTGCCAGCAGCATTGAGACAGGGGAGAACACTGAAGCTTTCTTT

d_gene: -
v_gene: TRBV5-1
abundance: few
j_gene: TRBJ2-3
CDR3aa: CASSLVGRSTQYF
CDR3nt: TGCGCCAGCAGCTTGGTTGGGAGAAGTACGCAGTATTTT

d_gene: TRBD2
v_gene: TRBV7-2
abundance: -
j_gene: TRBJ2-5
CDR3aa: CASSFAGLAGEQETQYF
CDR3nt: TGTGCCAGCAGCTTCGCGGGACTAGCGGGAGAGCAAGAGACCCAGTACTTC

d_gene: -
v_gene: TRBV6-1
abundance: -
j_gene: TRBJ1-1
CDR3aa: CASSTSAPMNTEAFF
CDR3nt: TGTGCCAGCAGTACCAGTGCCCCCATGAACACTGAAGCTTTCTTT

d_gene: TRBD2
v_gene: TRBV20-1
abundance: many
j_gene: TRBJ2-3
CDR3aa: CSVAGGTDTQYF
CDR3nt: TGCAGTGTAGCGGGGGGCACAGATACGCAGTATTTT

d_gene: -
v_gene: TRBV12-3/TRBV12-4
abundance: -
j_gene: TRBJ2-3
CDR3aa: CASSFFRDRTDTQYF
CDR3nt: TGTGCCAGCAGTTTTTTCAGGGATCGCACAGATACGCAGTATTTT

d_gene: -
v_gene: TRBV5-1
abundance: -
j_gene: TRBJ2-1
CDR3aa: CASSFTGVHEQFF
CDR3nt: TGCGCCAGCAGCTTTACGGGAGTGCATGAGCAGTTCTTC

d_gene: TRBD1
v_gene: TRBV20-1
abundance: -
j_gene: TRBJ1-1
CDR3aa: CSVPRNGQDTEAFF
CDR3nt: TGCAGTGTCCCCAGAAACGGACAGGACACTGAAGCTTTCTTT

d_gene: TRBD2
v_gene: TRBV29-1
abundance: few
j_gene: TRBJ2-2
CDR3aa: CSVEGTSGSATGELFF
CDR3nt: TGCAGCGTTGAAGGGACTAGCGGGAGTGCCACCGGGGAGCTGTTTTTT

d_gene: TRBD2
v_gene: TRBV4-1
abundance: few
j_gene: TRBJ2-3
CDR3aa: CASSEERTSGLETDTQYF
CDR3nt: TGCGCCAGCAGCGAGGAAAGGACTAGCGGGTTAGAAACAGATACGCAGTATTTT

d_gene: -
v_gene: TRBV27
abundance: few
j_gene: TRBJ2-2
CDR3aa: CASSSETVSTNTGELFF
CDR3nt: TGTGCCAGCAGTTCTGAGACAGTCAGCACGAACACCGGGGAGCTGTTTTTT

d_gene: -
v_gene: TRBV20-1
abundance: -
j_gene: TRBJ2-2
CDR3aa: CSARRWGEDTGELFF
CDR3nt: TGCAGTGCCAGACGATGGGGGGAAGACACCGGGGAGCTGTTTTTT

d_gene: TRBD1
v_gene: TRBV7-6
abundance: -
j_gene: TRBJ2-1
CDR3aa: CASSLVTGQGIVLNEQFF
CDR3nt: TGTGCCAGCAGCTTAGTAACGGGACAGGGTATCGTACTTAATGAGCAGTTCTTC

d_gene: -
v_gene: TRBV13
abundance: -
j_gene: TRBJ2-7
CDR3aa: CASSALQPYEQYF
CDR3nt: TGTGCCAGCAGCGCCCTCCAACCCTACGAGCAGTACTTC

d_gene: -
v_gene: TRBV29-1
abundance: -
j_gene: TRBJ2-1
CDR3aa: CSVEGNNEQFF
CDR3nt: TGCAGCGTTGAGGGAAACAATGAGCAGTTCTTC

d_gene: -
v_gene: TRBV9
abundance: few
j_gene: TRBJ2-3
CDR3aa: CASSVAVDFTQYF
CDR3nt: TGTGCCAGCAGCGTAGCCGTCGATTTCACGCAGTATTTT

d_gene: -
v_gene: TRBV6-5
abundance: -
j_gene: TRBJ2-5
CDR3aa: CASSYWDGARETQYF
CDR3nt: TGTGCCAGCAGTTACTGGGATGGCGCAAGAGAGACCCAGTACTTC

d_gene: TRBD1
v_gene: TRBV12-3/TRBV12-4
abundance: -
j_gene: TRBJ2-5
CDR3aa: CASSPYTGANQETQYF
CDR3nt: TGTGCCAGCAGCCCATATACAGGGGCGAACCAAGAGACCCAGTACTTC

d_gene: -
v_gene: TRBV2
abundance: few
j_gene: TRBJ2-6
CDR3aa: CASSEAGTGANVLTF
CDR3nt: TGTGCCAGCAGTGAAGCAGGGACTGGGGCCAACGTCCTGACTTTC

d_gene: TRBD2
v_gene: TRBV12-3/TRBV12-4
abundance: few
j_gene: TRBJ2-1
CDR3aa: CASSLQRGSYNEQFF
CDR3nt: TGTGCCAGCAGTTTACAGCGGGGCTCCTACAATGAGCAGTTCTTC

d_gene: -
v_gene: TRBV4-3
abundance: few
j_gene: TRBJ2-1
CDR3aa: CASSQVLWFSGNEQFF
CDR3nt: TGCGCCAGCAGCCAAGTGTTATGGTTTTCCGGGAATGAGCAGTTCTTC

d_gene: -
v_gene: TRBV27
abundance: once
j_gene: TRBJ2-5
CDR3aa: CASSLLASGSQYF
CDR3nt: TGTGCCAGCAGTTTACTAGCGTCAGGGTCCCAGTACTTC

d_gene: TRBD1
v_gene: TRBV5-1
abundance: -
j_gene: TRBJ1-1
CDR3aa: CASHWGQGILGTEAFF
CDR3nt: TGCGCCAGCCATTGGGGACAGGGGATTTTGGGCACTGAAGCTTTCTTT

d_gene: TRBD2
v_gene: TRBV9
abundance: -
j_gene: TRBJ2-7
CDR3aa: CASSASGSETYEQYF
CDR3nt: TGTGCCAGCAGCGCTAGCGGGAGTGAGACCTACGAGCAGTACTTC

d_gene: -
v_gene: TRBV24-1
abundance: -
j_gene: TRBJ2-1
CDR3aa: CATSGTGRGWLASYNEQFF
CDR3nt: TGTGCCACCAGCGGGACTGGACGGGGGTGGTTAGCATCCTACAATGAGCAGTTCTTC

d_gene: -
v_gene: TRBV12-3/TRBV12-4
abundance: few
j_gene: TRBJ2-2
CDR3aa: CAVRTGGSDTGELFF
CDR3nt: TGTGCCGTTCGAACCGGGGGTAGTGACACCGGGGAGCTGTTTTTT

d_gene: TRBD2
v_gene: TRBV11-2
abundance: few
j_gene: TRBJ2-2
CDR3aa: CASSLVLAGSGELFF
CDR3nt: TGTGCCAGCAGCTTAGTACTAGCGGGATCCGGGGAGCTGTTTTTT

d_gene: -
v_gene: TRBV20-1
abundance: few
j_gene: TRBJ1-2
CDR3aa: CSAKLLGGNYGYTF
CDR3nt: TGCAGTGCTAAGCTCTTGGGCGGAAACTATGGCTACACCTTC

d_gene: -
v_gene: TRBV24-1
abundance: many
j_gene: TRBJ1-2
CDR3aa: CATSDGPRRGRGGGYTF
CDR3nt: TGTGCCACCAGTGATGGGCCCCGACGCGGGAGAGGTGGTGGCTACACCTTC

d_gene: -
v_gene: TRBV12-3/TRBV12-4
abundance: few
j_gene: TRBJ1-1
CDR3aa: CASRGGATNTEAFF
CDR3nt: TGTGCCAGCAGGGGGGGGGCCACGAACACTGAAGCTTTCTTT

d_gene: -
v_gene: TRBV11-2
abundance: -
j_gene: TRBJ2-5
CDR3aa: CASSFVVETQYF
CDR3nt: TGTGCCAGCAGCTTCGTCGTAGAGACCCAGTACTTC

d_gene: -
v_gene: TRBV12-3/TRBV12-4
abundance: few
j_gene: TRBJ1-2
CDR3aa: CASTPWGPNEGYTF
CDR3nt: TGTGCCAGCACCCCCTGGGGGCCCAATGAGGGCTACACCTTC

d_gene: -
v_gene: TRBV6-2/TRBV6-3
abundance: -
j_gene: TRBJ2-1
CDR3aa: CASQGGGSYNEQFF
CDR3nt: TGTGCCAGCCAAGGGGGGGGGAGTTACAATGAGCAGTTCTTC

d_gene: TRBD1
v_gene: TRBV2
abundance: few
j_gene: TRBJ2-4
CDR3aa: CASRERQGTLAPHQYF
CDR3nt: TGTGCCAGCAGGGAAAGACAGGGGACACTAGCCCCCCACCAGTACTTC

d_gene: -
v_gene: TRBV7-6
abundance: -
j_gene: TRBJ1-1
CDR3aa: CASSSQEGGTEAFF
CDR3nt: TGTGCCAGCAGCTCCCAAGAGGGGGGGACTGAAGCTTTCTTT

d_gene: -
v_gene: TRBV6-5
abundance: -
j_gene: TRBJ1-1
CDR3aa: CASSYGWRGTEAFF
CDR3nt: TGTGCCAGCAGTTACGGGTGGAGGGGCACTGAAGCTTTCTTT

d_gene: TRBD2
v_gene: TRBV10-3
abundance: -
j_gene: TRBJ2-3
CDR3aa: CAIGGGLGTDTQYF
CDR3nt: TGTGCCATCGGCGGGGGATTAGGCACAGATACGCAGTATTTT

d_gene: -
v_gene: TRBV24-1
abundance: -
j_gene: TRBJ2-2
CDR3aa: CATSDYLGELFF
CDR3nt: TGTGCCACCAGTGATTACCTCGGGGAGCTGTTTTTT

d_gene: -
v_gene: TRBV3-1
abundance: -
j_gene: TRBJ2-4
CDR3aa: CASSRGEAKNIQYF
CDR3nt: TGTGCCAGCAGCCGGGGGGAGGCCAAAAACATTCAGTACTTC

d_gene: -
v_gene: TRBV4-1
abundance: many
j_gene: TRBJ1-1
CDR3aa: CASSLTRTVGTEAFF
CDR3nt: TGCGCCAGCAGCCTGACGAGGACGGTGGGCACTGAAGCTTTCTTT

d_gene: -
v_gene: TRBV6-1
abundance: -
j_gene: TRBJ2-5
CDR3aa: CASSGGRVETQYF
CDR3nt: TGTGCCAGCAGTGGGGGGCGGGTAGAGACCCAGTACTTC

d_gene: TRBD2
v_gene: TRBV3-1
abundance: many
j_gene: TRBJ2-2
CDR3aa: CASSQDRASGIGELFF
CDR3nt: TGTGCCAGCAGCCAAGATAGGGCTAGCGGGATCGGGGAGCTGTTTTTT

d_gene: -
v_gene: TRBV7-3
abundance: -
j_gene: TRBJ1-1
CDR3aa: CASAEGPNTEAFF
CDR3nt: TGTGCCAGCGCTGAGGGCCCTAACACTGAAGCTTTCTTT

d_gene: TRBD1
v_gene: TRBV5-1
abundance: many
j_gene: TRBJ1-2
CDR3aa: CASSESGTGSPRGGYTF
CDR3nt: TGCGCCAGCAGCGAATCCGGGACAGGGTCTCCTCGGGGTGGCTACACCTTC

d_gene: -
v_gene: TRBV4-3
abundance: few
j_gene: TRBJ2-1
CDR3aa: CASSQDRLAVEQFF
CDR3nt: TGCGCCAGCAGCCAAGATCGGCTAGCCGTTGAGCAGTTCTTC

d_gene: -
v_gene: TRBV27
abundance: few
j_gene: TRBJ2-7
CDR3aa: CASSLYASGGWQYF
CDR3nt: TGTGCCAGCAGTTTATATGCCTCTGGGGGATGGCAGTACTTC

d_gene: -
v_gene: TRBV20-1
abundance: -
j_gene: TRBJ2-3
CDR3aa: CSASSRGRGTDTQYF
CDR3nt: TGCAGTGCTAGCTCCAGGGGCCGAGGGACAGATACGCAGTATTTT